This T cell receptor (beta chain) was found in a study of CD4 and CD8 cells across lung adenocarcinoma regions. Germline loops: CDR1 MNHEY, CDR2 SVGAGI. The V end lost 5 bases, the J end lost 2 bases, and 9 bases lay between the germline ends. The CDR3 spans 13 residues. This clonotype was recorded at least ten times. The patients had localized lung adenocarcinoma, a non-small cell subtype. TCRdb re-analysed the PCR reads in MiXCR, keeping a single row per CDR3 protein. The sample shows several thousand distinct CDR3 sequences, under 60% of them seen only once. This chain connects TRBV6-5 to TRBJ1-2; a weak D match, TRBD1 (5 bases). The sample was CD8+ T cells from the center of a lung tumor. The TCR comes from a male donor with lung adenocarcinoma. The CD4 and CD8 labels of this study may be unreliable. CDR3 bases: TGTGCCAGCAGTCCCGCAGGGAACTATGGCTACACCTTC. Encoded protein: CASSPAGNYGYTF.